The present T cell receptor beta chain was sequenced within a study of T cell responses to AZD1222 COVID-19 vaccine. The study, taken as a whole, reports: Regions left unmutated in variants are reportedly the target of nearly half of spike-specific TCRs. There were mostly white British donors and more females than males, and clonal diversity was possibly underestimated. The CD4 TCRs associated with vaccination extended across spike and predominated at 160-218 and 743-854.

Comments on this clone: Its matching antigen is unknown.

Clones were read by immunoSEQ multiplex PCR, and TCRdb kept only the in-frame ones, dropping some. The data hold around 110,000 clones, with around 85% observed a single time. V was trimmed by 6 bases and J by 3 bases, leaving 6 bases between them. Germline-derived CDR1 and CDR2 are MDHEN and SYDVKM. This CDR3 contains 13 residues. The material sequenced was peripheral blood, taken on day 0 of MenACWY control vaccination. The chain links TRBV28 to TRBJ1-6; D not resolved. The TCR comes from an adult in good health. This CDR3 is CASRTVYNSPLHF. The CDR3 nucleotides read TGTGCCAGCAGGACGGTCTATAATTCACCCCTCCACTTT.